This paragraph reports one T cell receptor beta chain. Its cognate antigen is unknown. This CDR3 is 14 amino acids long. Trimming removed 0 bases from V and 9 bases from J, with 12 bases in between. Germline CDR1 reads SGDLS; CDR2 reads YYNGEE. The data derive from a study of T cell responses to AZD1222 COVID-19 vaccine. Produced via immunoSEQ multiplex PCR; TCRdb's table is partial and in-frame only. The sample holds 90,000 to 100,000 clones; around 89% are singletons and the top ten take about 7.8%. Study results and limitations: Nearly half of spike-specific TCRs reportedly go after variant regions that carry no mutations. Spike-specific TCR breadth and depth rose after two AZD1222 doses. It was only after the peak T cell response that any repertoires were sampled. The donor group comprised mostly white British people and more females; the analysis possibly underestimated clonal diversity.

The receptor was derived from an adult in good health. The V and J genes are TRBV9 and TRBJ2-2; D call uncertain. Sequences were derived from peripheral blood, sampled on day 0 of AZD1222 vaccination. The CDR3 region is CASSVEGSPRELFF. Written as DNA, the CDR3 is TGTGCCAGCAGCGTAGAAGGATCACCCCGGGAGCTGTTTTTT. The variable domain in full, completed from reference TRBV9 and TRBJ2-2, reads DSGVTQTPKHLITATGQRVTLRCSPRSGDLSVYWYQQSLDQGLQFLIQYYNGEERAKGNILERFSAQQFPDLHSELNLSSLELGDSALYFCASSVEGSPRELFFGEGSRLTVL.